The rows below give T cell receptor beta chains drawn from one sample of a study of T cells after yellow fever vaccination. TCRdb re-called the 5' RACE reads with MiXCR, one entry per CDR3 protein. The sample contains 150,000 to 200,000 distinct CDR3 sequences, around 10% of which appear only once. The sequencing used CD8+ T cells sorted from PBMCs, collected 15 days after the yellow fever booster vaccination. All receptors derive from a man aged 18 to 29 who received the YFV17D yellow fever vaccine. The CDR3 runs from the conserved cysteine through the conserved F or W. Each record gives: V gene, clone size, J gene, D gene, CDR3 protein, CDR3 DNA. A D gene is named only where the DNA matches it firmly. Not every row has a clone size; where given, it reads once, few, many or a size class.

>TRBV11-2|many|TRBJ2-1|NA
CASSSWASSYNEQFF
TGTGCCAGCAGCTCTTGGGCTAGCTCCTACAATGAGCAGTTCTTC
>TRBV27|many|TRBJ1-2|NA
CASSLSRGYGYTF
TGTGCCAGCAGTTTATCGCGAGGTTATGGCTACACCTTC
>TRBV6-1|few|TRBJ2-2|TRBD2
CASVPGGAGELFF
TGTGCCAGCGTTCCTGGGGGGGCCGGGGAGCTGTTTTTT
>TRBV29-1|NA|TRBJ1-1|NA
CSVGGVTGTTEAFF
TGCAGCGTTGGGGGGGTGACAGGTACGACTGAAGCTTTCTTT
>TRBV7-3|NA|TRBJ2-5|TRBD2
CASSSTSGGEETQYF
TGTGCCAGCAGCTCAACTAGCGGGGGGGAGGAGACCCAGTACTTC
>TRBV12-3/TRBV12-4|few|TRBJ2-6|NA
CASRGQNSGANVLTF
TGTGCCAGCAGAGGACAGAACTCTGGGGCCAACGTCCTGACTTTC
>TRBV5-1|many|TRBJ2-2|NA
CASSWYGGRNTGELFF
TGCGCCAGCAGCTGGTATGGGGGGCGTAACACCGGGGAGCTGTTTTTT
>TRBV5-1|many|TRBJ2-3|NA
CASHRDSTDTQYF
TGCGCCAGCCACCGGGACAGCACAGATACGCAGTATTTT
>TRBV12-3/TRBV12-4|few|TRBJ1-1|NA
CASSLAPGRNTEAFF
TGTGCCAGCAGCCTTGCGCCAGGACGGAACACTGAAGCTTTCTTT
>TRBV11-2|NA|TRBJ2-3|TRBD2
CASSSLAGLSTDTQYF
TGTGCCAGCAGCTCTTTAGCGGGGCTTAGCACAGATACGCAGTATTTT